Listed here are 10 T cell receptor beta chains from one sample, sequenced in a study of T cells in Graves' hyperthyroidism and ophthalmopathy. TCR beta CDR3 region amplification was performed from RNA transcripts. When the TCR CDR3 underwent first-round RT-PCR, the HTBI primer set was used. In TCRdb, the multiplex PCR reads were re-called with MiXCR into one record per CDR3 protein. Of 400,000 to 500,000 distinct CDR3 sequences listed, around 14% are singletons. The sample comprised blood. The source of these receptors is a woman in her late teens or twenties with Graves' hyperthyroidism.

In DNA, the CDR3 is TGTGCCACCAGCAGGGACAGGGGCACCGGGGAGCTGTTTTTT. Its translation is CATSRDRGTGELFF. This chain joins TRBV15 and TRBJ2-2, with TRBD1 matching 9 bases. Germline CDR1 is LNHNV and CDR2 is YYDKDF (reference sequence). Trimming at V came to 3 bases and at J to 4 bases, leaving 0 bases not matched to a gene. The CDR3 sequence is 14 residues long.

The table lists this clonotype with many counts. The chain recombines TRBV3-1 with TRBJ1-5, with D perhaps TRBD1 (5 bases). Trimming removed 5 bases at V and 9 bases at J, with 17 bases between. In germline, CDR1 is LGHDT, CDR2 YNNKEL (reference sequence). CDR3 length equals 14 residues. The CDR3 protein is CASSGDEGVVPQHF. For the CDR3, the DNA is TGTGCCAGCAGCGGGGACGAGGGAGTCGTGCCCCAGCATTTT.

The chain combines TRBV7-9 with TRBJ1-1; unclear D gene. Germline V gene lookup returns CDR1 SEHNR and CDR2 FQNEAQ (reference sequence). The CDR3 has 16 residues. Trimming pared 1 base from V and 0 bases from J, leaving 12 bases between. CDR3 in DNA: TGTGCCAGCAGCTTAGAGGAGGGAAATTTGAACACTGAAGCTTTCTTT. This sequence encodes CASSLEEGNLNTEAFF.

The chain links TRBV3-1 to TRBJ1-5, with D unresolved. Trimming cost V 2 bases and J 4 bases, with 15 bases left between them. The CDR3 is 16 residues long. Germline CDR1 reads LGHDT; CDR2 reads YNNKEL (reference sequence). CDR3 in amino acids: CASSQSREGSNQPQHF. The CDR3 nucleotides read TGTGCCAGCAGCCAAAGTAGGGAAGGAAGTAATCAGCCCCAGCATTTT.

Written as DNA, the CDR3 is TGTGCCAGCAGTCCTAAAGCCGGGACAGGGGCCAGCAATCAGCCCCAGCATTTT. It encodes CASSPKAGTGASNQPQHF. The genes are TRBV12-3 or TRBV12-4 and TRBJ1-5; TRBD1 matches 10 bases. Losses at the gene ends were 5 bases for V and 1 base for J; bases not matched to a gene: 11. The CDR3 loop spans 18 amino acids.

This clonotype was seen ten or more times. The chain carries TRBV20-1 and TRBJ1-2, with D maybe TRBD1 (5 bases). V was cut by 2 bases and J by 2 bases, with 15 bases left in between. The CDR3 spans 15 residues. Germline CDR1 DFQATT, CDR2 SNEGSKA (reference sequence). CDR3 loop: CSARSEGRANYGYTF. The CDR3 DNA follows: TGCAGTGCTAGATCAGAGGGCAGGGCGAACTATGGCTACACCTTC.

This clonotype was observed at least ten times. This sequence joins TRBV5-1 and TRBJ2-7; D remains unclear. Trimming removed 5 bases from V and 2 bases from J, with 17 bases in between. In germline, CDR1 is SGHRS, CDR2 YFSETQ. The CDR3 runs to 15 residues. The CDR3 is CASSVGQRPTYEQYF. DNA of the CDR3: TGCGCCAGCAGTGTCGGGCAGCGTCCTACCTACGAGCAGTACTTC.

The chain joins TRBV2 to TRBJ2-7, with D perhaps being TRBD1 or TRBD2 (5 bases each). V was shortened by 6 bases and J by 0 bases, with 12 bases between the two germline ends. The CDR3 consists of 14 residues. Germline V gene data show CDR1 as SNHLY and CDR2 as FYNNEI. As DNA, the CDR3 is TGTGCCAGCAGACTACGGGACGGCTCCTACGAGCAGTACTTC. Translated, it gives CASRLRDGSYEQYF. The full variable domain, completed using reference TRBV2 and TRBJ2-7, is EPEVTQTPSHQVTQMGQEVILRCVPISNHLYFYWYRQILGQKVEFLVSFYNNEISEKSEIFDDQFSVERPDGSNFTLKIRSTKLEDSAMYFCASRLRDGSYEQYFGPGTRLTVT.

This clonotype was seen at least ten times. V gene TRBV28 combines with J gene TRBJ1-2; D is unclear. The germline V and J ends were trimmed by 5 bases and 4 bases, with 11 bases remaining between them. CDR3 length equals 13 residues. Germline CDR1 is MDHEN and CDR2 is SYDVKM. CDR3 in DNA: TGTGCCAGCAGTATACAGAAACTCTATGGCTACACCTTC. It is translated as CASSIQKLYGYTF.

This clonotype was seen at least ten times. The J gene is TRBJ2-7, the V gene TRBV29-1; D not resolved. Trimming removed 0 bases at V and 3 bases at J, with 6 bases between. Germline V gives CDR1 SQVTM, CDR2 ANQGSEA. CDR3 size: 12 residues. CDR3 in DNA: TGCAGCGTTGAAGACCCCAACTACGAGCAGTACTTC. Translating gives CSVEDPNYEQYF.